A selection of T cell receptor beta chains follows, all from one sample in a study of blood T cell repertoires in COVID-19. The method was immunoSEQ multiplex PCR; TCRdb's version includes in-frame clones alone and lacks a portion of them. The repertoire holds 170,000 or so clones, with roughly 84% as singletons. Specimen: peripheral blood. These receptors came from a human donor in a cohort sampled during active COVID-19. Each CDR3 is given with its conserved first and last residue. A D gene is named only where the DNA matches it firmly.

d_gene: TRBD2
j_gene: TRBJ2-7
v_gene: TRBV10-2
CDR3aa: CASRTSGGTHAYEQYF
CDR3nt: TGCGCCAGCAGGACTAGCGGGGGGACACATGCCTACGAGCAGTACTTC

d_gene: TRBD2
j_gene: TRBJ2-7
v_gene: TRBV4-2
CDR3aa: CASSQALAGLTYEQYF
CDR3nt: TGTGCCAGCAGCCAGGCCTTAGCGGGATTGACCTACGAGCAGTACTTC

d_gene: TRBD1
j_gene: TRBJ2-7
v_gene: TRBV7-9
CDR3aa: CASSLARGLSYEQYF
CDR3nt: TGTGCCAGCAGCTTAGCCAGGGGGCTTTCCTACGAGCAGTACTTC

d_gene: .
j_gene: TRBJ1-1
v_gene: TRBV29-1
CDR3aa: CSVEPKMWTEAFF
CDR3nt: TGCAGCGTTGAACCTAAAATGTGGACAGAAGCTTTCTTT

d_gene: .
j_gene: TRBJ1-4
v_gene: TRBV6-6
CDR3aa: CASSLSGIPNEKLFF
CDR3nt: TGTGCCAGCAGTCTTTCAGGGATACCTAATGAAAAACTGTTTTTT

d_gene: .
j_gene: TRBJ2-1
v_gene: TRBV21-1
CDR3aa: CASSKDGHPAYNEQFF
CDR3nt: TGTGCCAGCAGCAAAGACGGACACCCAGCCTACAATGAGCAGTTCTTC

d_gene: TRBD1
j_gene: TRBJ2-7
v_gene: TRBV27
CDR3aa: CASSSSGTVSYEQYF
CDR3nt: TGTGCCAGCAGTTCCTCCGGGACAGTCTCCTACGAGCAGTACTTC

d_gene: TRBD2
j_gene: TRBJ2-5
v_gene: TRBV19
CDR3aa: CASSPSGARETQYF
CDR3nt: TGTGCCAGTAGTCCTAGCGGGGCTAGGGAGACCCAGTACTTC

d_gene: TRBD2
j_gene: TRBJ2-1
v_gene: TRBV6-5
CDR3aa: CASRSGSSYNEQFF
CDR3nt: TGTGCCAGCAGGAGCGGGAGCTCCTACAATGAGCAGTTCTTC

d_gene: .
j_gene: TRBJ1-3
v_gene: TRBV7-9
CDR3aa: CASSLVFAGIGNTIYF
CDR3nt: TGTGCCAGCAGCTTAGTATTTGCGGGGATTGGAAACACCATATATTTT

d_gene: .
j_gene: TRBJ2-7
v_gene: TRBV28
CDR3aa: CASRPTTPGSEQYF
CDR3nt: TGTGCCAGCAGACCGACGACCCCAGGGTCCGAGCAGTACTTC